This is a list of T cell receptor beta chains from one sample in a study of T-cell memory formation after mild COVID-19. TCRdb recomputed calls from the 5' RACE reads with MiXCR, one row per CDR3 protein. This sample carries around 180,000 distinct CDR3 sequences, approximately 16% of them seen once, and the ten largest clones take roughly 2.1%. Sequenced sample: PBMCs or a T cell subset sorted from them (not recorded which). The receptors stem from an adult woman who had mild COVID-19 (a few samples of this study predate the infection). Cell type and time point are not known. The CDR3 runs from the conserved cysteine through the conserved F or W. A D gene is named only where the DNA matches it firmly. Clone size appears in some rows only: once, few, many, or a class for an expanded clone.

j_call,d_call,clone_size,v_call,cdr3_nt,cdr3_aa
TRBJ2-2,NA,NA,TRBV7-7,TGTGCCAGCAGCTTAGAGAGTGGTGCCGGGGAGCTGTTTTTT,CASSLESGAGELFF
TRBJ2-5,TRBD2,NA,TRBV4-3,TGCGCCAGCAGCCGCTCAAACATAGCGGGGGAGACCCAGTACTTC,CASSRSNIAGETQYF
TRBJ1-1,NA,few,TRBV5-1,TGCGCCAGCAGCTTGGGACAGACGAACACTGAAGCTTTCTTT,CASSLGQTNTEAFF
TRBJ2-1,NA,many,TRBV5-1,TGCGCCAGCAGCTTGATAGTTTCTGATGAGCAGTTCTTC,CASSLIVSDEQFF
TRBJ2-7,NA,few,TRBV7-2,TGTGCCAGCAGCCCGAGGGGAAAGCGGGAGCAGTACTTC,CASSPRGKREQYF
TRBJ1-2,NA,NA,TRBV30,TGTGCCTGGAGTGGGTCAGGGTACTATGGCTACACCTTC,CAWSGSGYYGYTF
TRBJ1-1,NA,few,TRBV7-2,TGTGCCAGCGGGCGGTTGGGGGCTTTCTTT,CASGRLGAFF
TRBJ2-5,TRBD2,NA,TRBV6-1,TGTGCCACCCAACTAGCGGCTCAAGAGACCCAGTACTTC,CATQLAAQETQYF
TRBJ1-2,TRBD1,NA,TRBV9,TGTGCCAGCACCGACAGGGAGGGCGGCTACACCTTC,CASTDREGGYTF
TRBJ2-1,NA,few,TRBV3-1,TGTGCCAGCAGCCGGCGTGGTGGCGATGAGCAGTTCTTC,CASSRRGGDEQFF
TRBJ1-2,TRBD1,NA,TRBV20-1,TGCAGTGCTAGAGATCGACAGGGAAATAACTATGGCTACACCTTC,CSARDRQGNNYGYTF
TRBJ2-5,TRBD1,few,TRBV5-1,TGCGCCAGCAGGAACTCCGGGGACAGGGGGCAAGAGACCCAGTACTTC,CASRNSGDRGQETQYF
TRBJ2-7,TRBD1,few,TRBV5-1,TGCGCCAGCAGCTGGGGACAGGGGTACGAGCAGTACTTC,CASSWGQGYEQYF
TRBJ2-3,NA,few,TRBV3-1,TGTGCCAGCAGCCTCAGGACTCATACGCAGTATTTT,CASSLRTHTQYF
TRBJ2-7,TRBD2,many,TRBV20-1,TGCAGTGCTAGAGACTACCTAGCGGGAGTCGGCGAGCAGTACTTC,CSARDYLAGVGEQYF
TRBJ2-5,NA,NA,TRBV29-1,TGCAGCGTTGCGAGGGAAGAGACCCAGTACTTC,CSVAREETQYF
TRBJ2-1,NA,NA,TRBV15,TGTGCCACCAGCAGAGAAGGATCGTGGGCAGGGGCCCGTAATGAGCAGTTCTTC,CATSREGSWAGARNEQFF
TRBJ1-2,NA,NA,TRBV10-3,TGTGCCATCAGTGAGACTACACGGGAGGAATATGGCTACACCTTC,CAISETTREEYGYTF
TRBJ2-7,TRBD2,NA,TRBV19,TGTGCCAGTAGTATGGGGCTAGCGGGAGTTGAGCAGTACTTC,CASSMGLAGVEQYF
TRBJ2-3,NA,few,TRBV3-1,TGTGCCAGCAGCCAACTAGCAACAGATACGCAGTATTTT,CASSQLATDTQYF
TRBJ1-6,NA,NA,TRBV5-1,TGCGCCAGCAGCTTGGATGGGGGGAGATATAATTCACCCCTCCACTTT,CASSLDGGRYNSPLHF
TRBJ2-7,NA,NA,TRBV25-1,TGTGCCAGCCCCTTGGGGGCAGAAGTTTCCTACGAGCAGTACTTC,CASPLGAEVSYEQYF
TRBJ2-7,NA,NA,TRBV6-5,TGTGCCAGCACCCCTCCCCAGGGGGAGCAGTACTTC,CASTPPQGEQYF
TRBJ1-1,TRBD1,NA,TRBV12-3/TRBV12-4,TGTGCCAGCAGTTTTAGGTCGGGACAGGTTGGTCCGGGAGCTTTCTTT,CASSFRSGQVGPGAFF
TRBJ2-3,TRBD2,few,TRBV20-1,TGCAGTGCTAGGGCTAGCGGGAGGGCCCTCACAGATACGCAGTATTTT,CSARASGRALTDTQYF
TRBJ2-4,NA,few,TRBV19,TGTGCCAGTAGTATGGAGAAGGGTAACATTCAGTACTTC,CASSMEKGNIQYF
TRBJ2-3,NA,many,TRBV5-1,TGCGCCAGCAGAAAGGACGGAGATACGCAGTATTTT,CASRKDGDTQYF
TRBJ2-1,NA,NA,TRBV24-1,TGTGCCACCAGTGATAGGCCTAGCTCCTACAATGAGCAGTTCTTC,CATSDRPSSYNEQFF